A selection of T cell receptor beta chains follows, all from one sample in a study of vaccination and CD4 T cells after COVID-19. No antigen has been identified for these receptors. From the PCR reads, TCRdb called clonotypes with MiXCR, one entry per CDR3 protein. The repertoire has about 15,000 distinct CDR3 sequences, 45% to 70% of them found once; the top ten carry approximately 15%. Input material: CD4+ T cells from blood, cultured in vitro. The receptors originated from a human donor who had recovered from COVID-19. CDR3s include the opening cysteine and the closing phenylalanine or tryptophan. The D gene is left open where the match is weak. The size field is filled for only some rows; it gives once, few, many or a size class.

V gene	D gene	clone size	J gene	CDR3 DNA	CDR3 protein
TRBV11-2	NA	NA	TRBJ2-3	TGTGCCAGCAGCCTACTAACTAGATCAAGCACAGATACGCAGTATTTT	CASSLLTRSSTDTQYF
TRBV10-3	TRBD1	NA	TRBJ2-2	TGTGCCACGTTTCCCGGGACAGGTGGTACCGGGGAGCTGTTTTTT	CATFPGTGGTGELFF
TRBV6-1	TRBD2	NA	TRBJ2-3	TGTGCCAGCAGTCGTAGCGGGGGTAACACGGATACGCAGTATTTT	CASSRSGGNTDTQYF
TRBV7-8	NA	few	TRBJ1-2	TGTGCCAGCAGCTTAGCGCCCGGCCGCGGCTACACCTTC	CASSLAPGRGYTF
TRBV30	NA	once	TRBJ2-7	TGTGCCTGGAGTGTACTGAGATACGAGCAGTACTTC	CAWSVLRYEQYF
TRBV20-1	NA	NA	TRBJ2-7	TGCAGTGCTAGAGATTACGGGGCCGCATACGAGCAGTACTTC	CSARDYGAAYEQYF
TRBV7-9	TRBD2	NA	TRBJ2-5	TGTGCCATCACTCGGCTTAAAGAGCGGGAGTCGACGTACCAAGAGACCCAGTACTTC	CAITRLKERESTYQETQYF
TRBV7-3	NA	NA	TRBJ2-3	TGTGCCAGCAGCTTAAGTGGCGGGCTGTCACAGTATTTT	CASSLSGGLSQYF
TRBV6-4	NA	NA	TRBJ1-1	TGTGCCAGCAGTGTTCGCACCAACACTGAAGCTTTCTTT	CASSVRTNTEAFF
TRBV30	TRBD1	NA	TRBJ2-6	TGTGCCTGGAGTCAGGGGGCAGGGGGCGCTGGGGCCAACGTCCTGACTTTC	CAWSQGAGGAGANVLTF
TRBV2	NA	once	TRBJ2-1	TGTGCCAGCAGTGAACCCGGGGCGGCTGAGCAGTTCTTC	CASSEPGAAEQFF
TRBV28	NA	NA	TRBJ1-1	TGTGCCAGCAGGTTGCAGGAGTGGGCTGAAGCTTTCTTT	CASRLQEWAEAFF
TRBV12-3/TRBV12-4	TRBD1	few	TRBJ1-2	TGTGCCAGCAGTCAGGGGGCTAACTATGGCTACACCTTC	CASSQGANYGYTF
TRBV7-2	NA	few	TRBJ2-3	TGTGCCAGCAGCACCGGGGCCCCAGATACGCAGTATTTT	CASSTGAPDTQYF
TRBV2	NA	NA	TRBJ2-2	TGTGCCAGAGAGAGGGACCGGCGGACCGGGGAGCTGTTTTTT	CARERDRRTGELFF
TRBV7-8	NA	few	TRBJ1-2	TGTGCCAGCAGCTTAGGTCGTCAGATCTATGGCTACACCTTC	CASSLGRQIYGYTF
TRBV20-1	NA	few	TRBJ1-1	TGCAGTGATACCCGCGGTCCCACTGAAGCTTTCTTT	CSDTRGPTEAFF
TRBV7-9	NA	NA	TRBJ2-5	TGTGCCAGCGGCAGTAACCAAGAGACCCAGTACTTC	CASGSNQETQYF
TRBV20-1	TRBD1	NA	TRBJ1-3	TGCAGTGCTGTAACCGGGACAGGGTTTGGAAACACCATATATTTT	CSAVTGTGFGNTIYF
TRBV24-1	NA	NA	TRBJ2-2	TGTGCCACCGCTCGATGGGACGGGGAGGAGCTGTTTTTT	CATARWDGEELFF
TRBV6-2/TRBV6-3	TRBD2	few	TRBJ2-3	TGTGCCAGCAGTTTGACTAGCGGGAGCACAGATACGCAGTATTTT	CASSLTSGSTDTQYF
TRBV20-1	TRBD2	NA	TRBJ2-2	TGCAGTGCTAGACGGGGGGGCGAGATCACCGGGGAGCTGTTTTTT	CSARRGGEITGELFF
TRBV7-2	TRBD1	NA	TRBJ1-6	TGTGCCAGCAGCTCCAGGGGGCAAGGTTCACCCCTCCACTTT	CASSSRGQGSPLHF
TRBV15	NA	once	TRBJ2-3	TGTGCCACCACCGGATCTGGCACAGATACGCAGTATTTT	CATTGSGTDTQYF
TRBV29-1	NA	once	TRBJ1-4	TGCAGCGTTGCGGACCCGAGGAATGAAAAACTGTTTTTT	CSVADPRNEKLFF
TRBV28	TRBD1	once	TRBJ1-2	TGTGCCAGCAGATTACAGGGGGATGTCTATGGCTACACCTTC	CASRLQGDVYGYTF
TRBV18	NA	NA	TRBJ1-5	TGTGCCAGCTCACCGGAGCCCACACATTATAGCAATCAGCCCCAGCATTTT	CASSPEPTHYSNQPQHF